This T cell receptor (beta chain) was profiled in a study of blood T cell repertoires in COVID-19. On the study more broadly: Sample material is recorded as cDNA or gDNA derived from T cells, B-cell-depleted T cells, or PBMCs.

This CDR3 has 17 residues. Germline CDR1 is SGHRS and CDR2 is YFSETQ. V shed 3 bases and J 7 bases; nucleotides not matched to a gene: 18. Original processing methods: Amplification of reference gene primers provided the estimated nucleated cell counts. Method: immunoSEQ multiplex PCR; TCRdb's copy keeps in-frame clones and lacks some. That table furnishes V, J and clone size, whereas the DNA furnished D and trimming. The data contain fewer than 350,000 clones, 89% of them seen just once; the ten biggest clones take up over 4%. Living in under 30 US areas, the participants were between roughly 18 and 89 years of age. Recovered Cohort 3 donors showed two negative PCRs, clearance, or symptom resolution.

The V call is TRBV5-1, the J call TRBJ1-1; 7 bases agree with TRBD1. The TCR comes from a man in his 60s who had recovered from COVID-19. Sequences were obtained from PBMCs or T cells enriched from blood (not recorded which). CDR3 coding DNA: TGCGCCAGCAGCTCCCACCCCACGACAGGGTCCCCGGGTGAAGCTTTCTTT. This translates into CASSSHPTTGSPGEAFF.